Presented here are 4 T cell receptor beta chains from one specimen sequenced in a study of CD8+ T cells in alopecia areata. TCR sequencing used cDNA made by reverse transcription of extracted RNA. Repertoires were generated with immunoSEQ multiplex PCR, while TCRdb's copy carries only in-frame clones and drops some. There are 100,000 to 150,000 clones in the sample; around two fifths occur only once, and 3.1% lies in the top ten. The sample was CD4+ T cells sorted from blood. These receptor sequences come from a human donor with alopecia areata.

Only a few counts were recorded for this clone. The chain joins TRBV7-3 to TRBJ2-1; 8 nucleotides agree with TRBD2. J lost 9 bases, V lost 5 bases, and 12 bases had no gene match. Germline V gene lookup returns CDR1 SGHTA and CDR2 FQGTGA. This CDR3 is 15 amino acids long. The CDR3 loop reads CASSPSTGGLSEQFF. The CDR3 DNA follows: TGTGCCAGCAGCCCCTCAACGGGAGGGTTGAGTGAGCAGTTCTTC.

Only one count was recorded for this clone. This chain joins TRBV2 and TRBJ2-7; D gene unclear. The CDR3 covers 12 residues. V was shortened by 7 bases and J by 10 bases, with 17 bases between the two germline ends. Germline lookup yields CDR1 SNHLY and CDR2 FYNNEI. The CDR3 DNA is TGTGCCAGCACCGAGACGGCGAGTTACCAGTACTTC. Translated: CASTETASYQYF.

V and J are TRBV6-6 and TRBJ2-3, with D uncertain. There are 12 residues in the CDR3. Germline loops: CDR1 MNHNY, CDR2 SVGAGI (reference sequence). Trimming took 7 bases from V and 7 from J, leaving 12 bases between them. DNA of the CDR3: TGTGCCAGCACTCCCCCGGGCTATACGCAGTATTTT. This encodes CASTPPGYTQYF.

The chain is built from TRBV18 and TRBJ1-1, with D possibly being TRBD1 (6 bases). Germline-derived CDR1 and CDR2 are KGHSH and LQKENI. V lost 4 bases and J lost 5, with 11 bases in between. The CDR3 covers 13 residues. The CDR3 reads CASSQGTGTEAFF. In nucleotides, the CDR3 is TGTGCCAGCTCACAGGGAACAGGGACTGAAGCTTTCTTT.